The text below deals with one T cell receptor (beta chain). No cognate antigen has been identified for it. No base-level quality is on record; no much larger clone is a single base apart. The collaborating institutions used their own protocols to collect whole blood in K2EDTA tubes. For TCRbeta analysis, collaborator samples were shipped as frozen whole blood, as isolated PBMCs, or as DNA extracted from either sample type. The sample originates from a study of blood T cell repertoires in COVID-19 (TCRdb year 2020). Background for the entire study: Samples from collaborators originated in the United States, Italy and Spain and spanned both the acute and convalescent phases of COVID-19. Where available, HLA class I and class II types were obtained from metadata supplied by the sample provider rather than from assay-based typing. The sample metadata nearly always contained a de-identified subject ID, COVID-19 status, age in years and sex. The repertoires were released in a freely available public database intended as a resource for research on the immune response to SARS-CoV-2. Samples came from the ongoing ImmuneRACE study (first 160 participants) plus 1,254 subjects from 6 global collaborators. Subjects who had been exposed to COVID-19, were actively infected with it, or had recovered from it provided the deeply sampled blood TCRbeta repertoires that made up the dataset. The material from the prospective study consisted of cDNA or gDNA derived from T cells, B-cell-depleted T cells, or PBMCs.

The germline V gene gives CDR1 as MNHNS and CDR2 as SASEGT. Between the V and J ends, shortened by 0 bases and 15 bases respectively, the junction contains 12 bases. From cysteine to phenylalanine, the CDR3 is 13 amino acids long. The sequence is cut down to CDR3 DNA, 39 bases in frame from base 1. On the study overall, not on this receptor specifically: Clinical and demographic metadata were provided uncurated, with the amount varying by source and participant.

TCRbeta CDR3 regions were amplified from genomic DNA using the immunoSEQ Assay, a bias-controlled multiplex PCR. The study's processing was this. Within the assay, amplification of reference gene primers was used to estimate how many nucleated cells each sample contained. To quantify the absolute abundance of each unique TCRbeta CDR3 rearrangement, sequence reads were collapsed and filtered. For each sample, productive Simpson clonality was calculated by taking the square root of Simpson's diversity index across productive rearrangements. The immuneACCESS repertoire file appears here via TCRdb, limited to in-frame rearrangements. These files lack a portion of the clones; in checked studies, under half of the deficit traces to unresolved V genes, and the cause of the others is not known. V and J calls and clone size follow that table, whereas D and trimming were derived from the DNA. For this sample there are 50,000 to 80,000 clones; roughly 90% appear just once. Of the sample, 9% to 9.5% falls within the top ten clones.

Sequencing was done on a sample of peripheral blood. The TCR sequence derives from an elderly woman with active COVID-19. The sequence joins TRBV6-1 to TRBJ1-6; TRBD1 is perhaps the D gene, given 6 matching bases. At the DNA level, the sequence is TGTGCCAGCAGTGAAGCGGGACATGTCATCCTCCACTTT. It translates to CASSEAGHVILHF.